This T cell receptor (beta chain) comes out of a study of blood T cell repertoires in COVID-19. About the study: The samples span acute and convalescent COVID-19 from the United States, Italy and Spain. In each case, the material was cDNA or gDNA derived from T cells, B-cell-depleted T cells, or PBMCs.

Original processing methods: Reference gene primer amplification gave estimated nucleated cell counts. Sequencing used immunoSEQ multiplex PCR; TCRdb keeps in-frame clones, though not all of them. V and J calls plus clone size are reproduced from that table; the DNA served to infer D and trimming. The table lists approximately 120,000 clones, roughly four fifths of them singletons. V was pared by 6 bases and J by 11 bases, with 15 bases of the junction left unmatched. Germline-derived CDR1 and CDR2 are MNHEY and SVGAGI. This CDR3 spans 15 amino acids. Material for sequencing was peripheral blood. The clonotype was recovered from a human donor in a cohort sampled during active COVID-19. This chain joins TRBV6-5 and TRBJ1-5; TRBD1 agrees at 8 bases. The CDR3 coding sequence is TGTGCCAGCAGGCCCGACAGGGGCCCCTTATCGACCCAGCATTTT. This encodes CASRPDRGPLSTQHF.